Listed below are T cell receptor beta chains from one sample, sequenced in a study of T cell responses to AZD1222 COVID-19 vaccine. Method: immunoSEQ multiplex PCR; TCRdb's copy keeps in-frame clones and lacks some. The sample gives just under 100,000 clones, about 88% of which show up once; roughly 2.8% is in the top ten. The sequences come from peripheral blood, collected on day 0 of AZD1222 vaccination. All receptors derive from an adult in good health. CDR3s include the opening cysteine and the closing phenylalanine or tryptophan. The order of the fields is V gene, clone size, J gene, D gene, CDR3 protein, CDR3 DNA. The D gene is left open where the match is weak. Size is omitted from some rows. Given values are once, few, many or a class for expanded clones.

V: TRBV30; size: -; J: TRBJ1-2; D: -; CDR3: CAWSVLGPYGYTF; DNA: TGTGCCTGGAGTGTATTAGGGCCCTATGGCTACACCTTC
V: TRBV11-2; size: -; J: TRBJ1-1; D: -; CDR3: CASSHQGNTEAFF; DNA: TGTGCCAGCAGCCATCAGGGGAACACTGAAGCTTTCTTT
V: TRBV7-9; size: once; J: TRBJ1-1; D: -; CDR3: CASKGGSTEAFF; DNA: TGTGCCAGTAAGGGGGGGAGCACTGAAGCTTTCTTT
V: TRBV11-2; size: -; J: TRBJ1-6; D: -; CDR3: CASSLGPLGSPLHF; DNA: TGTGCCAGCAGCTTAGGCCCTTTGGGTTCACCCCTCCACTTT
V: TRBV10-2; size: -; J: TRBJ2-1; D: TRBD1; CDR3: CASRDKDRAYNEQFF; DNA: TGCGCCAGCAGAGATAAGGACAGGGCGTACAATGAGCAGTTCTTC
V: TRBV4-3; size: few; J: TRBJ1-2; D: -; CDR3: CASSLDGNYGYTF; DNA: TGCGCCAGCAGCCTTGACGGAAACTATGGCTACACCTTC
V: TRBV23-1; size: -; J: TRBJ2-3; D: -; CDR3: CASSHSGTQNTDTQYF; DNA: TGCGCCAGCAGTCACTCCGGGACACAAAACACAGATACGCAGTATTTT
V: TRBV18; size: -; J: TRBJ1-2; D: -; CDR3: CASSPQGDLGGYTF; DNA: TGTGCCAGCTCACCACAGGGAGATTTGGGTGGCTACACCTTC
V: TRBV10-2; size: -; J: TRBJ1-1; D: -; CDR3: CASSDPINTEAFF; DNA: TGCGCCAGCAGCGACCCAATTAACACTGAAGCTTTCTTT
V: TRBV6-1; size: -; J: TRBJ1-1; D: TRBD1; CDR3: CASSDGTVNTEAFF; DNA: TGTGCCAGCAGTGATGGGACAGTGAACACTGAAGCTTTCTTT
V: TRBV6-5; size: -; J: TRBJ2-7; D: -; CDR3: CASSYSTGQYYEQYF; DNA: TGTGCCAGCAGTTACTCGACGGGACAATACTACGAGCAGTACTTC
V: TRBV6-1; size: -; J: TRBJ1-6; D: TRBD1; CDR3: CASSESPDRVSPLHF; DNA: TGTGCCAGCAGTGAATCCCCGGACAGGGTCTCACCCCTCCACTTT
V: TRBV7-9; size: -; J: TRBJ2-7; D: -; CDR3: CASSHFQTGTYEQYF; DNA: TGTGCCAGCAGCCATTTTCAAACGGGAACCTACGAGCAGTACTTC
V: TRBV7-6; size: -; J: TRBJ2-2; D: -; CDR3: CASSLESFYLNTGELFF; DNA: TGTGCCAGCAGCTTAGAGTCTTTCTACCTGAACACCGGGGAGCTGTTTTTT
V: TRBV5-1; size: -; J: TRBJ2-1; D: -; CDR3: CASSLLDEQFF; DNA: TGCGCCAGCAGCTTGCTCGATGAGCAGTTCTTC
V: TRBV29-1; size: -; J: TRBJ1-1; D: TRBD1; CDR3: CSVWDRGATEAFF; DNA: TGCAGCGTCTGGGACAGGGGCGCCACTGAAGCTTTCTTT
V: TRBV6-1; size: -; J: TRBJ1-4; D: -; CDR3: CASSDREGVGTNEKLFF; DNA: TGTGCCAGCAGTGACAGGGAGGGCGTGGGAACTAATGAAAAACTGTTTTTT
V: TRBV29-1; size: -; J: TRBJ1-1; D: -; CDR3: CSVERHSDTEAFF; DNA: TGCAGCGTTGAAAGGCACAGCGACACTGAAGCTTTCTTT
V: TRBV15; size: -; J: TRBJ1-3; D: -; CDR3: CATSLTASGNTIYF; DNA: TGTGCCACCAGCCTAACGGCGTCTGGAAACACCATATATTTT
V: TRBV7-6; size: -; J: TRBJ1-2; D: -; CDR3: CASSLATGRNVKLYGYTF; DNA: TGTGCCAGCAGCTTAGCCACAGGACGGAATGTTAAACTCTATGGCTACACCTTC
V: TRBV29-1; size: -; J: TRBJ1-1; D: -; CDR3: CSGTGNTEAFF; DNA: TGCAGCGGTACGGGGAACACTGAAGCTTTCTTT
V: TRBV4-3; size: -; J: TRBJ2-7; D: TRBD2; CDR3: CASSQDRLAGTYEQYF; DNA: TGCGCCAGCAGCCAAGATCGCCTAGCGGGGACCTACGAGCAGTACTTC
V: TRBV5-4; size: -; J: TRBJ2-7; D: -; CDR3: CASSLSIDSYEQYF; DNA: TGTGCCAGCAGCTTGAGTATAGACTCCTACGAGCAGTACTTC
V: TRBV29-1; size: -; J: TRBJ2-5; D: TRBD1; CDR3: CSVEPRDRGFGTQYF; DNA: TGCAGCGTTGAACCTCGCGACAGGGGGTTTGGGACCCAGTACTTC
V: TRBV7-8; size: -; J: TRBJ2-5; D: -; CDR3: CASSLLREETQYF; DNA: TGTGCCAGCAGCTTATTGAGGGAAGAGACCCAGTACTTC
V: TRBV5-4; size: -; J: TRBJ1-1; D: -; CDR3: CASSLNGQIHGAEAFF; DNA: TGTGCCAGCAGCTTAAATGGACAGATACACGGGGCTGAAGCTTTCTTT
V: TRBV5-1; size: -; J: TRBJ2-2; D: -; CDR3: CASSLANSPVTGELFF; DNA: TGCGCCAGCAGCTTGGCGAATTCTCCCGTCACCGGGGAGCTGTTTTTT
V: TRBV14; size: once; J: TRBJ1-1; D: -; CDR3: CASSQDWGRANTEAFF; DNA: TGTGCCAGCAGCCAAGATTGGGGCAGGGCGAACACTGAAGCTTTCTTT
V: TRBV3-1/TRBV3-2; size: few; J: TRBJ2-7; D: -; CDR3: CASSPANPYEQYF; DNA: TGTGCCAGCAGCCCGGCGAATCCCTACGAGCAGTACTTC
V: TRBV28; size: -; J: TRBJ1-4; D: -; CDR3: CASSLPGNEKLFF; DNA: TGTGCCAGCAGTTTACCGGGAAATGAAAAACTGTTTTTT
V: TRBV6-5; size: once; J: TRBJ2-2; D: -; CDR3: CASRNAPQSLFF; DNA: TGTGCCAGCCGCAACGCCCCCCAGAGTCTGTTTTTT
V: TRBV10-1; size: -; J: TRBJ2-3; D: -; CDR3: CASSLSEGTQYF; DNA: TGCGCCAGCAGTTTGTCGGAGGGTACGCAGTATTTT
V: TRBV3-1/TRBV3-2; size: once; J: TRBJ2-1; D: TRBD2; CDR3: CASSQSSVAGIYNEQFF; DNA: TGTGCCAGCAGCCAATCTTCAGTAGCGGGGATATACAATGAGCAGTTCTTC
V: TRBV7-8; size: -; J: TRBJ2-5; D: -; CDR3: CASSFSVGERETQYF; DNA: TGTGCCAGCAGCTTTTCTGTGGGGGAGCGAGAGACCCAGTACTTC
V: TRBV13; size: once; J: TRBJ2-2; D: TRBD2; CDR3: CASSAKRGVRGTGELFF; DNA: TGTGCCAGCAGCGCCAAGCGGGGGGTGAGAGGCACCGGGGAGCTGTTTTTT
V: TRBV25-1; size: -; J: TRBJ1-6; D: -; CDR3: CASRPAGYNSPLHF; DNA: TGTGCCAGCAGGCCAGCAGGCTATAATTCACCCCTCCACTTT
V: TRBV18; size: -; J: TRBJ2-7; D: -; CDR3: CASSPPSWEQYF; DNA: TGTGCCAGCTCACCACCGAGCTGGGAGCAGTACTTC
V: TRBV28; size: -; J: TRBJ1-5; D: -; CDR3: CASSIPPRPQHF; DNA: TGTGCCAGCAGCATACCCCCAAGGCCCCAGCATTTT
V: TRBV19; size: -; J: TRBJ1-3; D: -; CDR3: CASSPGYTIYF; DNA: TGTGCCAGTAGCCCAGGATACACCATATATTTT
V: TRBV11-3; size: -; J: TRBJ1-1; D: -; CDR3: CASSLSGDTEAFF; DNA: TGTGCCAGCAGCTTGAGTGGGGACACTGAAGCTTTCTTT
V: TRBV27; size: -; J: TRBJ1-5; D: -; CDR3: CASSPLGLSNQPQHF; DNA: TGTGCCAGCAGTCCCCTAGGCCTTAGCAATCAGCCCCAGCATTTT
V: TRBV18; size: -; J: TRBJ2-7; D: -; CDR3: CASSPLTEGSSGSYEQYF; DNA: TGTGCCAGCTCACCACTAACGGAAGGCAGCTCGGGATCCTACGAGCAGTACTTC
V: TRBV9; size: -; J: TRBJ1-2; D: TRBD1; CDR3: CASSVTGNGYTF; DNA: TGTGCCAGCAGCGTGACAGGGAACGGCTACACCTTC
V: TRBV4-1; size: -; J: TRBJ1-2; D: -; CDR3: CASSQDPGRGGGYTF; DNA: TGCGCCAGCAGCCAAGATCCAGGTCGGGGGGGAGGCTACACCTTC
V: TRBV10-2; size: -; J: TRBJ1-2; D: TRBD1; CDR3: CASSETGTGRSGYTF; DNA: TGCGCCAGCAGCGAGACCGGGACAGGGCGTTCTGGCTACACCTTC
V: TRBV5-4; size: -; J: TRBJ2-2; D: -; CDR3: CASSKDWDGTGELFF; DNA: TGTGCCAGCAGCAAGGACTGGGATGGGACCGGGGAGCTGTTTTTT
V: TRBV30; size: few; J: TRBJ1-2; D: -; CDR3: CAWSVPRVKGYTF; DNA: TGTGCCTGGAGTGTACCCCGGGTAAAAGGCTACACCTTC
V: TRBV3-1/TRBV3-2; size: -; J: TRBJ1-4; D: -; CDR3: CASSFQGRATNEKLFF; DNA: TGTGCCAGCAGCTTTCAGGGGAGGGCAACTAATGAAAAACTGTTTTTT
V: TRBV6-2/TRBV6-3; size: -; J: TRBJ1-3; D: -; CDR3: CASSYSEQGYTIYF; DNA: TGTGCCAGCAGTTACTCGGAACAGGGCTACACCATATATTTT
V: TRBV19; size: -; J: TRBJ1-1; D: -; CDR3: CASSIAGYEAFF; DNA: TGTGCCAGTAGTATAGCTGGCTACGAAGCTTTCTTT
V: TRBV6-5; size: -; J: TRBJ1-1; D: -; CDR3: CASRDRPEAFF; DNA: TGTGCCAGCAGAGACAGACCCGAAGCTTTCTTT
V: TRBV18; size: -; J: TRBJ1-2; D: TRBD1; CDR3: CASSPGTGTYYGYTF; DNA: TGTGCCAGCTCACCGGGGACAGGGACCTACTATGGCTACACCTTC
V: TRBV6-2/TRBV6-3; size: -; J: TRBJ2-7; D: -; CDR3: CASSRYPYEQYF; DNA: TGTGCCAGCAGCCGATACCCCTACGAGCAGTACTTC
V: TRBV11-2; size: -; J: TRBJ1-5; D: -; CDR3: CASSLEGRMNQPQHF; DNA: TGTGCCAGCAGCTTAGAGGGACGGATGAATCAGCCCCAGCATTTT